This TCR beta chain was documented in a study of CD8 T cells in Susac syndrome. The authors carried out high-throughput sequencing of TCR beta. They applied it to CD8+ and CD4+ T cells obtained from blood. This clonotype was picked up a small number of times. Reverse transcription used about 0.45 to 1 ug RNA and random hexamers. A multiplex approach, immunoSEQ multiplex PCR, amplified TCR beta CDR3 across 54 Vbeta and 13 Jbeta. TCRdb redid the calling of the immunoSEQ multiplex PCR reads with MiXCR, one entry per CDR3 protein. Of about 190,000 distinct CDR3 sequences in the sample, roughly 92% were seen once. The CDR3 sequence is 13 residues long. V lost 2 bases and J 1 base, leaving 5 bases between the germline ends.

This TCR was sampled from a human donor in good health. The source material was CD4+ T cells from PBMCs. The chain employs TRBV12-3 or TRBV12-4 and TRBJ1-1; D gene unclear. This chain's CDR3 is CASSLSSNTEAFF. The CDR3, as DNA: TGTGCCAGCAGTTTATCTTCGAACACTGAAGCTTTCTTT.